These 20 T cell receptor beta chains share one sample of origin, sequenced in a study of shared clonotypes between healthy human individuals. Libraries were prepared by immunoSEQ multiplex PCR; TCRdb keeps only in-frame clonotypes and omits some of them. The sample lists approximately 2.4 million clones, roughly 95% occurring once. Sample: naive CD4+ T cells sorted from blood. This sample's subset: CD45RA+ positively selected. Source of these receptors: a man in his late teens or twenties in good health.

This chain links TRBV6-5 with TRBJ2-3; D unresolved. In germline, CDR1 is MNHEY, CDR2 SVGAGI. Between the trimmed V and J ends, which lost 1 base and 1 base, there was a span of 3 bases. The CDR3 runs 13 residues. In DNA, the CDR3 is TGTGCCAGCAGTTACTTCCGCACAGATACGCAGTATTTT. Encoded protein: CASSYFRTDTQYF.

V usage is TRBV9 and J usage is TRBJ2-3, with a possible D match to TRBD1 (6 bases). Trimming left V 0 bases short and J 9 bases short, with 11 bases between. From germline, CDR1 is SGDLS and CDR2 YYNGEE. The CDR3 loop spans 13 amino acids. CDR3 loop: CASSVVTGPTQYF. The CDR3 DNA follows: TGTGCCAGCAGCGTAGTAACAGGGCCGACGCAGTATTTT. The full variable domain, its missing parts supplied by reference TRBV9 and TRBJ2-3, is DSGVTQTPKHLITATGQRVTLRCSPRSGDLSVYWYQQSLDQGLQFLIQYYNGEERAKGNILERFSAQQFPDLHSELNLSSLELGDSALYFCASSVVTGPTQYFGPGTRLTVL.

Only a few counts were recorded for this clone. Other DNA sequences from this sample encode an identical CDR3 as well. The CDR3 protein is CASSPQGGNTEAFF. The DNA of the CDR3 is TGTGCCAGCTCACCACAGGGTGGGAACACTGAAGCTTTCTTT. This chain links TRBV18 with TRBJ1-1; D gene ambiguous. The CDR3 runs 14 residues. Germline V gene sequence: CDR1 KGHSH, CDR2 LQKENI. Trimming pared 1 base from V and 1 base from J, leaving 7 bases between.

The chain has TRBV28 and TRBJ1-5; D might be TRBD1 (5 bases). This CDR3 spans 16 amino acids. Germline CDR1 is MDHEN and CDR2 is SYDVKM. V was clipped by 6 bases and J by 3 bases, with 18 bases between them. The chain's CDR3 is CASRWGRERFNQPQHF. For the CDR3, the DNA is TGTGCCAGCAGGTGGGGGAGGGAGCGATTCAATCAGCCCCAGCATTTT. Supplemented by reference TRBV28 and TRBJ1-5, the full variable domain reads DVKVTQSSRYLVKRTGEKVFLECVQDMDHENMFWYRQDPGLGLRLIYFSYDVKMKEKGDIPEGYSVSREKKERFSLILESASTNQTSMYLCASRWGRERFNQPQHFGDGTRLSIL.

The chain recombines TRBV5-1 with TRBJ2-7, with TRBD1 matching 8 bases. Germline V gene lookup returns CDR1 SGHRS and CDR2 YFSETQ. The CDR3 covers 15 residues. J was trimmed by 3 bases and V by 2 bases; bases with no gene match: 7. CDR3 sequence (DNA): TGCGCCAGCAGCTTCGGGCAGGACAGGGACTACGAGCAGTACTTC. Protein product: CASSFGQDRDYEQYF. The variable domain in full, with the rest retrieved from reference TRBV5-1 and TRBJ2-7, is KAGVTQTPRYLIKTRGQQVTLSCSPISGHRSVSWYQQTPGQGLQFLFEYFSETQRNKGNFPGRFSGRQFSNSRSEMNVSTLELGDSALYLCASSFGQDRDYEQYFGPGTRLTVT.

V gene TRBV19 combines with J gene TRBJ1-1; D gene uncertain. This CDR3 is built from 13 residues. Looked up from germline, CDR1 is LNHDA and CDR2 is SQIVND (reference sequence). This chain's CDR3 is CATRRVGSTEAFF. The CDR3 DNA reads as TGTGCAACAAGGAGAGTTGGGAGCACTGAAGCTTTCTTT.

The chain is built from TRBV18 and TRBJ1-2; D gene uncertain. CDR1 is KGHSH, CDR2 LQKENI, per germline. The CDR3 covers 14 residues. V lost 8 bases, J lost 4 bases, and 17 bases lay in between. The CDR3 sequence: CASLGKETSYGYTF. CDR3 nucleotide sequence: TGTGCCAGCCTAGGGAAGGAGACATCCTATGGCTACACCTTC.

The chain uses TRBV29-1 and TRBJ1-3; D is ambiguous. Trimming took 1 base from V and 1 from J, leaving 5 bases between them. This CDR3 region has 13 residues. Looked up from germline, CDR1 is SQVTM and CDR2 is ANQGSEA. This CDR3 is CSVEGASGNTIYF. CDR3 sequence (DNA): TGCAGCGTTGAAGGGGCTTCTGGAAACACCATATATTTT. The full variable domain, completed using reference TRBV29-1 and TRBJ1-3, is SAVISQKPSRDICQRGTSLTIQCQVDSQVTMMFWYRQQPGQSLTLIATANQGSEATYESGFVIDKFPISRPNLTFSTLTVSNMSPEDSSIYLCSVEGASGNTIYFGEGSWLTVV.

The J gene is TRBJ1-3, the V gene TRBV10-3, with D unclear. This CDR3 has 13 residues. Germline CDR1 and CDR2: ENHRY and SYGVKD. The V end was cut by 3 bases, the J end by 3 bases, with 6 bases between. CDR3 nucleotide sequence: TGTGCCATCAGTGATAACCGTGGAAACACCATATATTTT. Its translation is CAISDNRGNTIYF.

V is TRBV6-5 and J is TRBJ1-1; TRBD1 is a possible D gene (6 bases). Germline lookup yields CDR1 MNHEY and CDR2 SVGAGI. This CDR3 is 15 amino acids long. V gave up 6 bases and J gave up 4 bases, with 18 bases separating them. This CDR3 reads CASSYNTGLATEAFF. The CDR3 coding sequence is TGTGCCAGCAGCTATAATACAGGGCTGGCCACTGAAGCTTTCTTT.

The chain employs TRBV15 and TRBJ1-2; D is possibly TRBD1 (6 bases). The germline CDR1 and CDR2 sequences are LNHNV and YYDKDF (reference sequence). Trimming stripped 1 base from V and 0 bases from J, with 9 bases between. CDR3 length: 15 amino acids. The CDR3 loop reads CATSRGRTANYGYTF. The CDR3 DNA reads TGTGCCACCAGCAGAGGACGGACAGCTAACTATGGCTACACCTTC.

The V gene is TRBV18, the J gene TRBJ1-2; 7 nucleotides agree with TRBD1. This CDR3 has 17 residues. V lost 3 bases and J lost 4; bases outside the gene matches: 14. Germline values: CDR1 KGHSH, CDR2 LQKENI. CDR3 residues: CASSPGADRAEGYGYTF. The CDR3 region has the DNA TGTGCCAGCTCACCTGGTGCTGACAGGGCAGAGGGCTATGGCTACACCTTC.

The chain couples TRBV21-1 to TRBJ2-7; the table's D call, TRBD1, has no DNA check behind it. TRBV21-1 is reported as a pseudogene. The CDR3 is 15 residues long. The CDR3 coding sequence is TGTGCCAGCAGCCAAGCAGGGGGAAGCTCCTACGAGCAGTACTTC. The encoded protein is CASSQAGGSSYEQYF.

As to this clone: In the same sample, other DNA sequences code for this CDR3. V and J are TRBV27 and TRBJ2-3; D possibly uses TRBD1 or TRBD2 (5 bases each). CDR3 size: 15 residues. V lost 2 bases and J lost 1, with 10 bases in between. CDR1 MNHEY and CDR2 SMNVEV come from the germline V gene (reference sequence). CDR3 protein: CASSLEGRGTDTQYF. DNA for the CDR3: TGTGCCAGCAGTTTAGAGGGCAGGGGCACAGATACGCAGTATTTT.

The chain is built from TRBV18 and TRBJ2-2; D possibly uses TRBD1 or TRBD2 (5 bases each). The germline CDR1 and CDR2 sequences are KGHSH and LQKENI. Trimming took off 3 bases at V and 1 base at J, with 12 bases between the two ends. The CDR3 covers 16 residues. As DNA, the CDR3 is TGTGCCAGCTCACCCGTCGGGGCGGGGAACACCGGGGAGCTGTTTTTT. Translated, it gives CASSPVGAGNTGELFF.

The rearrangement joins TRBV11-2 to TRBJ2-1, with TRBD2 identical over 7 bases. The CDR3 spans 17 residues. Losses at the gene ends were 2 bases for V and 2 bases for J; bases not matched to a gene: 9. The germline gives CDR1 SGHAT, CDR2 FQNNGV. In nucleotides, the CDR3 is TGTGCCAGCAGCTTACACCCCTCGGCGGGAGCCTACAATGAGCAGTTCTTC. This translates into CASSLHPSAGAYNEQFF.

As regards this clone: Other DNA sequences within the sample encode an identical CDR3. The genes are TRBV7-9 and TRBJ1-2; the D gene is possibly TRBD1 (6 bases). The germline CDR1 and CDR2 sequences are SEHNR and FQNEAQ (reference sequence). The CDR3 has 13 amino acids. The V gene lost 3 bases and the J gene lost 5 bases, with 10 bases spanning the gap. CDR3 region: CASSFRQGYGYTF. The CDR3 DNA reads as TGTGCCAGCAGCTTTAGGCAGGGGTATGGCTACACCTTC.

This chain links TRBV19 with TRBJ2-7; D could derive from TRBD1 or TRBD2 (6 bases each). This CDR3 has 13 amino acids. V lost 5 bases to trimming and J lost 6 bases, with 14 bases between them. Germline CDR1 LNHDA, CDR2 SQIVND (reference sequence). This chain's CDR3 is CASSFRGQFEQYF. In nucleotides, the CDR3 is TGTGCCAGTAGTTTCCGGGGGCAGTTCGAGCAGTACTTC.

This chain joins TRBV10-2 and TRBJ2-7, with 7 bases aligning to TRBD1. Unmatched junction bases numbered 10, after V lost 2 bases and J lost 6 bases. Per the germline V gene, CDR1 is WSHSY and CDR2 is SAAADI. The length of the CDR3 is 15 residues. Here the CDR3 DNA reads TGCGCCAGCAGTGAGACTCGACAGGGTGTTTTCGAGCAGTACTTC. Protein: CASSETRQGVFEQYF.

The chain has TRBV2 and TRBJ2-3; the D is unclear. CDR3 size: 14 residues. Germline CDR1 and CDR2: SNHLY and FYNNEI. V was shortened by 6 bases and J by 2 bases, with 12 bases between the two germline ends. The CDR3 coding sequence is TGTGCCAGCAGGGATTATACAAACACAGATACGCAGTATTTT. It is translated as CASRDYTNTDTQYF.